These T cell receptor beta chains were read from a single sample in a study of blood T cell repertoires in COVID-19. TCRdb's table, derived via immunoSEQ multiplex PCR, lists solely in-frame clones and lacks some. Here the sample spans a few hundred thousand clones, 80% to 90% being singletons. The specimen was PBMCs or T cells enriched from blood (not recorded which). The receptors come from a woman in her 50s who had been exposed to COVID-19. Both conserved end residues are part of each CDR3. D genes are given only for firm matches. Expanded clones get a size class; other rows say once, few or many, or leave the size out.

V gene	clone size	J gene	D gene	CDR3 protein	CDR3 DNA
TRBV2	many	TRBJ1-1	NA	CASSESRTDNTEAFF	TGTGCCAGCAGTGAATCTCGGACAGACAACACTGAAGCTTTCTTT
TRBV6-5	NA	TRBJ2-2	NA	CASTRGRTNTGELFF	TGTGCCAGCACTAGGGGCCGGACGAACACCGGGGAGCTGTTTTTT
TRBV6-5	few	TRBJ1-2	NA	CASDKSNYGYTF	TGTGCCAGCGACAAATCAAACTATGGCTACACCTTC
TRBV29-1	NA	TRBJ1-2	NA	CSVDPGYGYTF	TGCAGCGTTGACCCAGGCTATGGCTACACCTTC
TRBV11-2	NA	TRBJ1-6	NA	CASSLGGLGGTLHF	TGTGCCAGCAGCTTAGGGGGATTGGGGGGGACCCTCCACTTT
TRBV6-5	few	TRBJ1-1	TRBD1	CASGKTGGFRTEAFF	TGTGCCAGCGGTAAGACAGGGGGCTTTCGGACTGAAGCTTTCTTT
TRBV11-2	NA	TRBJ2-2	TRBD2	CASSSIAGGHTGELFF	TGTGCCAGCAGCTCAATAGCGGGGGGCCACACCGGGGAGCTGTTTTTT
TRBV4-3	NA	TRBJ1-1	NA	CASSQEGGFGTEAFF	TGCGCCAGCAGCCAAGAAGGGGGATTTGGCACTGAAGCTTTCTTT
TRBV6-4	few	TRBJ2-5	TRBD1	CASSLTGVETQYF	TGTGCCAGCAGCTTAACAGGGGTCGAGACCCAGTACTTC
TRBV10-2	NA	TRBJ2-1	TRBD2	CASSSKAGRTYNEQFF	TGCGCCAGCAGTTCGAAAGCGGGGCGCACCTACAATGAGCAGTTCTTC
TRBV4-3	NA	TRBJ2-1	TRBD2	CASSFSSGGANEQFF	TGCGCCAGCAGCTTCAGTAGCGGGGGGGCAAATGAGCAGTTCTTC
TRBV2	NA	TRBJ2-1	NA	CASNGAPTHNEQFF	TGTGCCAGCAACGGCGCCCCGACTCACAATGAGCAGTTCTTC
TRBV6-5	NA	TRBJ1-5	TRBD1	CASSYRQGHQPQHF	TGTGCCAGCAGTTATAGACAGGGCCATCAGCCCCAGCATTTT
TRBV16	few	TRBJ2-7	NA	CASSQGSGWYEQYF	TGTGCCAGCAGCCAAGGCTCAGGCTGGTACGAGCAGTACTTC
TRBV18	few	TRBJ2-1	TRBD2	CASSPRLKTSGGYSYNEQFF	TGTGCCAGCTCACCCCGCCTAAAAACTAGCGGGGGTTACTCCTACAATGAGCAGTTCTTC
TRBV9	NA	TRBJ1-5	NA	CASSPGGNQPQHF	TGTGCCAGCAGCCCCGGAGGGAATCAGCCCCAGCATTTT
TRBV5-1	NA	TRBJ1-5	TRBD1	CASPGTDSNQPQHF	TGCGCCAGCCCTGGGACAGATAGCAATCAGCCCCAGCATTTT
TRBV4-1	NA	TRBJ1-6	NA	CASLSQDSTLHF	TGCGCCAGTCTCTCCCAGGACAGCACCCTCCACTTT
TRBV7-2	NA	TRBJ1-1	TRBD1	CASSLGGTGEAFF	TGTGCCAGCAGCTTAGGAGGGACAGGGGAAGCTTTCTTT
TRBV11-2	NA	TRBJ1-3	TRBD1	CASGLTGSGNTIYF	TGTGCCAGCGGCCTGACAGGGTCTGGAAACACCATATATTTT
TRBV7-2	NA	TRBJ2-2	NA	CASSLDRRNTGELFF	TGTGCCAGCAGCTTGGACAGACGGAACACCGGGGAGCTGTTTTTT
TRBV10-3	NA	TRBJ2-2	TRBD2	CAISDLAGATTGELFF	TGTGCCATCAGTGACTTAGCGGGGGCCACCACCGGGGAGCTGTTTTTT
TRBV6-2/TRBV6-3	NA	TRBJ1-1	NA	CASSPWGGAVLGVTEAFF	TGTGCCAGCAGCCCTTGGGGAGGGGCAGTCCTGGGAGTGACTGAAGCTTTCTTT
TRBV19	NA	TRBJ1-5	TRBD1	CASSRRDRGSSNQPQHF	TGTGCCAGTAGTCGCCGGGACAGGGGAAGTAGCAATCAGCCCCAGCATTTT
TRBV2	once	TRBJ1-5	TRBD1	CASSPDRGFQPQHF	TGTGCCAGCAGTCCCGACAGGGGGTTTCAGCCCCAGCATTTT